This paragraph reports one T cell receptor beta chain. Its matching antigen is unknown. A much larger clonotype is one base distant, so this may be a read error. Time point given: persistent/refractory GD, antithyroid drugs over 5 years with positive TRAb. Preparation of the TCR library used RNA extracted from PBMCs. Per American Thyroid Association guidelines, Graves' disease was diagnosed. Libraries of TCR beta came from iRepertoire HTBI primers plus Arm-PCR of CDR3 regions. TCRdb re-called the multiplex PCR reads through MiXCR, storing one row per CDR3 protein. The data contain about 310,000 distinct CDR3 sequences, roughly a fifth of them seen just once; the ten biggest clones take up about 56%. This record belongs to a study of regulatory T cells in long-lasting Graves disease. Findings and caveats of the study: Thyroid tissue went unstudied; only peripheral blood was examined. Graves' patients with persistent disease showed TCR diversity lower than patients newly diagnosed. It is possible that accuracy was reduced by the small size of the sample.

The CDR3 extends over 16 amino acids. Looked up from germline, CDR1 is SGHTA and CDR2 is FQGNSA. The V and J genes are TRBV7-2 and TRBJ1-6; D perhaps matches TRBD1 (5 bases). This TCR derives from a female donor with Graves disease. The sample in question was peripheral blood mononuclear cells (PBMCs), obtained when the disease was refractory, from a patient treated with antithyroid drugs. The CDR3 spells CASGLATGTEYSPLHF. CDR3 DNA sequence: TGTGCCAGCGGCTTAGCCACTGGGACGGAGTACTCACCCCTCCACTTT.